These T cell receptor beta chains were read from a single sample in a study of blood T cell repertoires in COVID-19. The repertoire was sequenced with immunoSEQ multiplex PCR; TCRdb's copy has only in-frame clones and lacks some. The sample comprises hundreds of thousands of clones, just over 85% of which are singletons, and 9.5% to 13% rests with the top ten. Material: peripheral blood. The receptors here all came from a man between 45 and 60 years old with COVID-19, enrolled during active disease. Each CDR3 is given with its conserved first and last residue. D genes are given only for firm matches. Some rows mark clone size as missing; the rest say once, few, many or name a class of expanded clone.

d_call | j_call | v_call | clone_size | cdr3_nt | cdr3_aa
NA | TRBJ2-7 | TRBV11-1 | NA | TGTGCCAGCAGCCCAAAAAGGGGACTCCCTTACGAGCAGTACTTC | CASSPKRGLPYEQYF
TRBD1 | TRBJ2-1 | TRBV7-9 | NA | TGTGCCAGCAGCTTAGGGGCAGGGGGCGAGGATGAGCAGTTCTTC | CASSLGAGGEDEQFF
TRBD2 | TRBJ2-1 | TRBV14 | NA | TGTGCCAGCAGCTTGACTAGCGGGAGGCACAGTGAGCAGTTCTTC | CASSLTSGRHSEQFF
TRBD2 | TRBJ2-7 | TRBV30 | NA | TGTGCCTGCCAAGGGAATAGCGGGAAGGACCACGAGCAGTACTTC | CACQGNSGKDHEQYF
TRBD1 | TRBJ1-5 | TRBV19 | NA | TGTGCCAGTAGTGCGGGCGGGGGACAGGGAGGCCAGCCCCAGCATTTT | CASSAGGGQGGQPQHF
NA | TRBJ2-2 | TRBV6-6 | NA | TGTGCCAGCACTCTTACAGGGATCACCGGGGAGCTGTTTTTT | CASTLTGITGELFF
TRBD1 | TRBJ2-1 | TRBV5-1 | NA | TGCGCCAGCAAGGGGGCTAGCTTGGTTGGGGAGTTCTTC | CASKGASLVGEFF
TRBD1 | TRBJ2-2 | TRBV28 | NA | TGTGCCAGCAGTTTAATTAGGACAGGAAGGGTCACCGGGGAGCTGTTTTTT | CASSLIRTGRVTGELFF
TRBD1 | TRBJ1-5 | TRBV5-5 | NA | TGTGCCAGCAGCGGCACAGGGGGCGGCGGTCAGCCCCAGCATTTT | CASSGTGGGGQPQHF
TRBD1 | TRBJ2-5 | TRBV28 | NA | TGTGCCAGCAGGCGACCGGGACAGCAAAGGTCCCAGTACTTC | CASRRPGQQRSQYF
TRBD1 | TRBJ1-6 | TRBV7-8 | once | TGTGCCAGCAGCGAGCAGATCCGTGCAGGGGGCGCAAATTCACCCCTCCACTTT | CASSEQIRAGGANSPLHF
NA | TRBJ2-5 | TRBV6-5 | NA | TGTGCCAGCAGTTACGAGAGGGGGAGGGCCCGCGAGACCCAGTACTTC | CASSYERGRARETQYF
NA | TRBJ2-2 | TRBV30 | NA | TGTGCCTGGAGTCCGGGAGCGCACACCGGGGAGCTGTTTTTT | CAWSPGAHTGELFF
NA | TRBJ1-5 | TRBV5-5 | NA | TGTGCCAGCAGCTTGGCGGACAGTAGCAATCAGCCCCAGCATTTT | CASSLADSSNQPQHF
NA | TRBJ1-1 | TRBV19 | NA | TGTGCCAGTAGTGCTTACAGGGACACTGAAGCTTTCTTT | CASSAYRDTEAFF
TRBD1 | TRBJ2-7 | TRBV24-1 | NA | TGTGCCACCAGTGACCGGCACAGGGGGTCCTACGAGCAGTACTTC | CATSDRHRGSYEQYF
NA | TRBJ1-4 | TRBV21-1 | NA | TGTGCCAGCAGCGGAGGGGTTCCCCTTAATGAAAAACTGTTTTTT | CASSGGVPLNEKLFF
TRBD1 | TRBJ1-1 | TRBV4-3 | NA | TGCGCCAGCAGCCAGAAGACCGGGACAGGGGACACTGAAGCTTTCTTT | CASSQKTGTGDTEAFF
NA | TRBJ2-7 | TRBV5-1 | NA | TGCGCCAGCAGCTTGGTGCAGGGGACATTCTACGAGCAGTACTTC | CASSLVQGTFYEQYF
TRBD1 | TRBJ2-3 | TRBV27 | NA | TGTGCCAGCAGTCCCCGACAGGGGGCATTCGCAGATACGCAGTATTTT | CASSPRQGAFADTQYF
TRBD1 | TRBJ1-5 | TRBV7-2 | NA | TGTGCCAGCAGCTTAAGAGGGGGCGAAAATCAGCCCCAGCATTTT | CASSLRGGENQPQHF
NA | TRBJ1-1 | TRBV5-1 | NA | TGCGCCAGCAGCTCGACAGCCTTAAACACTGAAGCTTTCTTT | CASSSTALNTEAFF
TRBD2 | TRBJ2-1 | TRBV28 | NA | TGTGCCAGCAGCCAATGGACTAGCGGTTACTACAATGAGCAGTTCTTC | CASSQWTSGYYNEQFF
TRBD2 | TRBJ2-3 | TRBV3-1/TRBV3-2 | NA | TGTGCCAGCAGCCATGGGACTAGCGGGAGAGGAGGTACGCAGTATTTT | CASSHGTSGRGGTQYF